This T cell receptor (beta chain) was captured by sequencing in a study of blood T cells in healthy people across ages. Together with a sample-barcoded 5' primer, a J-beta primer mix was included in a second PCR lasting roughly 6 to 12 cycles. MiXCR was run by TCRdb on the 5' RACE reads, yielding one entry per CDR3 protein. The sample has fewer than 1,000,000 distinct CDR3 sequences, 40% to 50% seen once. Germline assignment: CDR1 LGHNA and CDR2 YSLEER. The CDR3 is 13 amino acids. Healthy individuals of Caucasian origin from Russia, aged about 6 to 100, served as donors. Points on this clonotype: One end of the junction fails to match germline, which may point to a read error.

The clonotype was recovered from a man in his sixties in good health. Material for sequencing was blood. The chain has TRBV4-3 and TRBJ2-3; no definite D call. The CDR3: CANSHVGTDTQYF. The CDR3 DNA sequence: TGCGCCAACAGCCACGTAGGCACAGATACGCAGTATTTT.